The 26 T cell receptor beta chains reported below all come from one sample, sequenced in a study of CD8 T cells in Susac syndrome. When the RNA was reverse transcribed, random hexamers were used with an input of roughly 0.5 to 1 ug. TCRdb re-called the immunoSEQ multiplex PCR reads with MiXCR, one entry per CDR3 protein. The sample shows 130,000 to 150,000 distinct CDR3 sequences, around 94% of them seen only once. Sequencing was performed on CD4+ T cells from PBMCs. The origin of the receptors is a human donor in good health.

V usage is TRBV9 and J usage is TRBJ1-1; 7 nucleotides line up with TRBD1. After removal of 5 bases from V and 1 base from J, the junction contained 11 bases not matched to a gene. Germline lookup yields CDR1 SGDLS and CDR2 YYNGEE. CDR3 length equals 16 residues. The DNA for the CDR3 is TGTGCCAGCAGAGGTAGAATGGGGGACAGGAACACTGAAGCTTTCTTT. It yields the protein CASRGRMGDRNTEAFF.

This rearrangement joins TRBV20-1 to TRBJ1-2; D is possibly TRBD1 (6 bases). CDR3 length: 13 amino acids. Germline values: CDR1 DFQATT, CDR2 SNEGSKA (reference sequence). The V gene lost 6 bases and the J gene lost 6 bases, with 17 bases spanning the gap. CDR3 in DNA: TGCAGTGCAAATGGACAGCAGTACGATGGCTACACCTTC. This encodes CSANGQQYDGYTF.

The chain joins TRBV7-2 to TRBJ2-7; D remains unclear. V was shortened by 6 bases and J by 4 bases, with 13 bases between the two germline ends. This CDR3 region has 13 residues. CDR1 is SGHTA, CDR2 FQGNSA, per germline. For the CDR3, the DNA is TGTGCCAGCAGTACCGCCCCCAAATACGAGCAGTACTTC. It encodes CASSTAPKYEQYF.

This clonotype has more than one count but fewer than ten. This chain joins TRBV7-2 and TRBJ2-5; unclear D gene. The V end was cut by 3 bases, the J end by 5 bases, with 10 bases between. Germline CDR1 and CDR2: SGHTA and FQGNSA. The CDR3 length is 13 residues. CDR3 protein: CASSLDPLETQYF. Here the CDR3 DNA reads TGTGCCAGCAGCTTGGACCCATTGGAGACCCAGTACTTC.

The chain recombines TRBV15 with TRBJ2-2, with TRBD2 as a possible D gene (6 bases). The germline gives CDR1 LNHNV, CDR2 YYDKDF (reference sequence). V was clipped by 0 bases and J by 0 bases, with 11 bases between them. This CDR3 contains 17 residues. DNA for the CDR3: TGTGCCACCAGCAGAGATGGTCCTAGCGCGAACACCGGGGAGCTGTTTTTT. Encoded protein: CATSRDGPSANTGELFF.

V is TRBV12-3 or TRBV12-4 and J is TRBJ2-2; D might be TRBD2 (5 bases). V lost 4 bases and J 5 bases, leaving 14 bases between the germline ends. CDR3 length: 15 amino acids. CDR3 amino acids: CASSSNRGLTGELFF. The DNA for the CDR3 is TGTGCCAGCAGTTCAAATCGGGGTTTAACCGGGGAGCTGTTTTTT.

The genes are TRBV7-2 and TRBJ2-7; TRBD2 agrees at 7 bases. This CDR3 is 12 amino acids long. Germline trimming cut 7 bases from V and 5 bases from J; bases unmatched to any gene: 5. In germline, CDR1 is SGHTA, CDR2 FQGNSA. The CDR3 spells CASNRGVHEQYF. CDR3 sequence (DNA): TGTGCCAGCAACCGGGGGGTCCACGAGCAGTACTTC.

Only one count was recorded for this clonotype. This sequence joins TRBV30 and TRBJ1-1; D perhaps matches TRBD1 (5 bases). This CDR3 contains 13 residues. CDR1 is GTSNPN and CDR2 is SVGIG in the germline V gene (reference sequence). V was shortened by 4 bases and J by 2 bases, with 11 bases between the two germline ends. Here the CDR3 reads CAWTRGTNTEAFF. CDR3 nucleotides: TGTGCCTGGACTCGGGGGACCAACACTGAAGCTTTCTTT.

The J gene is TRBJ1-2, the V gene TRBV7-9, with no clear D. V was clipped by 6 bases and J by 0 bases, with 14 bases between them. The CDR3 loop spans 15 amino acids. Per the germline V gene, CDR1 is SEHNR and CDR2 is FQNEAQ (reference sequence). The CDR3 reads CASRHGNRANYGYTF. CDR3 nucleotide sequence: TGTGCCAGCAGACACGGAAATCGGGCTAACTATGGCTACACCTTC.

The CDR3: CASSSQASTDTQYF. The CDR3 DNA is TGTGCCAGCAGCTCCCAGGCTAGCACAGATACGCAGTATTTT. The chain has TRBV7-2 and TRBJ2-3, with D unresolved. This CDR3 is built from 14 residues. Deletions cut 4 bases from V and 0 bases from J, with 8 bases between. The germline V gene has CDR1 SGHTA and CDR2 FQGNSA.

V gene TRBV29-1 combines with J gene TRBJ1-1; D uncertain. Germline values: CDR1 SQVTM, CDR2 ANQGSEA. This CDR3 has 12 amino acids. Trimming shortened V by 4 bases and J by 5 bases, and 11 bases separated the two germline ends. For the CDR3, the DNA is TGCAGCGTTGCTTGGGTCGGAACTGAAGCTTTCTTT. Encoded protein: CSVAWVGTEAFF. Variable domain in full (rest from reference TRBV29-1 and TRBJ1-1): SAVISQKPSRDICQRGTSLTIQCQVDSQVTMMFWYRQQPGQSLTLIATANQGSEATYESGFVIDKFPISRPNLTFSTLTVSNMSPEDSSIYLCSVAWVGTEAFFGQGTRLTVV.

The chain carries TRBV15 and TRBJ2-5, with 11 bases identical to TRBD2. The CDR3 consists of 16 residues. V lost 5 bases and J lost 4; bases outside the gene matches: 9. Germline V CDR1 and CDR2: LNHNV, YYDKDF (reference sequence). The CDR3 DNA is TGTGCCACCAGCGAGGGAAGACTAGCGGGAAGAGAGACCCAGTACTTC. It codes for CATSEGRLAGRETQYF.

In the case of this clonotype: The germline gene is not matched at one end of the junction; a read error may be the cause. The chain uses TRBV7-9 and TRBJ2-4, with TRBD1 matching 10 bases. The CDR3 is 14 residues long. Germline V CDR1 and CDR2: SEHNR, FQNEAQ (reference sequence). Here the CDR3 DNA reads TGTGCCAGCAGCTTAACCGCCGGGACAGGGGCTCGGGACTTC. This codes for CASSLTAGTGARDF.

This clonotype was detected only once. This chain uses TRBV5-1 with TRBJ2-3, with D perhaps matching TRBD2 (6 bases). The CDR3 runs 15 residues. Germline V gene lookup returns CDR1 SGHRS and CDR2 YFSETQ. Trimming took 6 bases from V and 0 from J, leaving 14 bases between them. CDR3 sequence: CASTMAGTSTDTQYF. In DNA, the CDR3 is TGCGCCAGCACTATGGCCGGGACTAGCACAGATACGCAGTATTTT.

The rearrangement links TRBV19 to TRBJ1-2; 7 nucleotides agree with TRBD1. Unmatched junction bases numbered 7, after V lost 5 bases and J lost 4 bases. The CDR3 is made up of 14 amino acids. CDR1 and CDR2 from the germline V gene are LNHDA and SQIVND (reference sequence). CDR3 protein: CASSPRTGPYGYTF. DNA for the CDR3: TGTGCCAGTAGTCCGAGGACAGGACCCTATGGCTACACCTTC.

V is TRBV29-1 and J is TRBJ2-1; 9 bases match TRBD2. In germline, CDR1 is SQVTM, CDR2 ANQGSEA. This CDR3 has 16 amino acids. V lost 6 bases to trimming and J lost 4 bases; unmatched junction nucleotides: 13. This CDR3 is CSVRPDWREGYNEQFF. The CDR3 bases are TGCAGCGTCCGACCCGACTGGCGGGAGGGTTACAATGAGCAGTTCTTC.

V gene TRBV18 combines with J gene TRBJ2-3; D gene uncertain. This CDR3 has 13 amino acids. Germline CDR1 is KGHSH and CDR2 is LQKENI. V lost 3 bases, J lost 5 bases, and 9 bases lay in between. CDR3 coding DNA: TGTGCCAGCTCACCGAAAGGGATAGATACGCAGTATTTT. As protein: CASSPKGIDTQYF.

This chain links TRBV9 with TRBJ1-2, with D maybe TRBD1 (5 bases). The CDR3 length is 15 residues. V lost 4 bases and J lost 2, with 15 bases in between. CDR1 and CDR2 (germline): SGDLS, YYNGEE. In nucleotides, the CDR3 is TGTGCCAGCAGCCCCCCGGGAGGGGAGAACTATGGCTACACCTTC. It encodes CASSPPGGENYGYTF.

In its sample, this clonotype was seen once. The V and J genes are TRBV6-6 and TRBJ2-2, with TRBD1 identical over 7 bases. The junction had 7 bases not matched to a gene; V was cut back by 6 bases and J by 3 bases. The CDR3 has 15 amino acids. CDR1 is MNHNY, CDR2 SVGAGI, per germline (reference sequence). The CDR3 sequence is CASSNPTGDTGELFF. The DNA for the CDR3 is TGTGCCAGCAGCAACCCAACAGGGGACACCGGGGAGCTGTTTTTT.

This chain links TRBV7-2 with TRBJ2-3, with D tentatively TRBD1 (6 bases). CDR3 length: 15 amino acids. The germline CDR1 and CDR2 sequences are SGHTA and FQGNSA. V was clipped by 3 bases and J by 4 bases, with 14 bases between them. This CDR3 is CASSFAGTLPDTQYF. CDR3 DNA sequence: TGTGCCAGCAGCTTTGCCGGGACACTTCCAGATACGCAGTATTTT.

The chain recombines TRBV20-1 with TRBJ2-1; 7 nucleotides align to TRBD1. Germline CDR1 and CDR2: DFQATT and SNEGSKA (reference sequence). J was trimmed by 2 bases and V by 2 bases; bases with no gene match: 6. This CDR3 is 15 amino acids long. The CDR3 is CSARPHRGTYNEQFF. As DNA, the CDR3 is TGCAGTGCTAGACCGCACAGGGGTACCTACAATGAGCAGTTCTTC.

The rearrangement joins TRBV3-1 to TRBJ2-7, with TRBD1 matching over 7 bases. With V trimmed by 1 base and J by 7 bases, 10 bases remained unmatched. The CDR3 contains 15 residues. Per the germline V gene, CDR1 is LGHDT and CDR2 is YNNKEL (reference sequence). For the CDR3, the DNA is TGTGCCAGCAGCCAAGGACAGGGCTCTTGGGGGGAGCAGTACTTC. This gives the protein CASSQGQGSWGEQYF.

The chain combines TRBV27 with TRBJ2-7; 9 positions agree with TRBD1. The CDR3 spans 15 residues. Germline V lookup: CDR1 MNHEY, CDR2 SMNVEV (reference sequence). Trimming at V came to 6 bases and at J to 0 bases, leaving 6 bases not matched to a gene. The CDR3 is CASRPTGGISYEQYF. For the CDR3, the DNA is TGTGCCAGCAGGCCGACAGGGGGAATCTCCTACGAGCAGTACTTC.

The rearrangement uses TRBV10-3 and TRBJ1-1; D perhaps matches TRBD1 (5 bases). The CDR3 has 15 residues. CDR1 and CDR2 (germline): ENHRY, SYGVKD. Between the trimmed V and J ends, which lost 4 bases and 0 bases, there was a span of 12 bases. CDR3 sequence reads: CAISAGRRMNTEAFF. In DNA form, the CDR3 reads TGTGCCATCAGTGCAGGGAGGAGAATGAACACTGAAGCTTTCTTT.

The V call is TRBV20-1, the J call TRBJ1-5; D gene unclear. The germline CDR1 and CDR2 sequences are DFQATT and SNEGSKA (reference sequence). The CDR3 has 14 amino acids. V was cut by 3 bases and J by 5 bases, with 14 bases left in between. This CDR3 is CSARTLRRDQPQHF. Here the CDR3 DNA reads TGCAGTGCTAGGACATTGCGGAGGGATCAGCCCCAGCATTTT.

CDR3 DNA: TGTGCCTGGAGTCCGGGACAGAGCACAGATACGCAGTATTTT. Protein: CAWSPGQSTDTQYF. V usage is TRBV30 and J usage is TRBJ2-3, with TRBD1 matching over 7 bases. V lost 2 bases, J lost 0 bases, and 2 bases stayed unmatched. The CDR3 is 14 residues long. CDR1 and CDR2 (germline): GTSNPN, SVGIG (reference sequence).